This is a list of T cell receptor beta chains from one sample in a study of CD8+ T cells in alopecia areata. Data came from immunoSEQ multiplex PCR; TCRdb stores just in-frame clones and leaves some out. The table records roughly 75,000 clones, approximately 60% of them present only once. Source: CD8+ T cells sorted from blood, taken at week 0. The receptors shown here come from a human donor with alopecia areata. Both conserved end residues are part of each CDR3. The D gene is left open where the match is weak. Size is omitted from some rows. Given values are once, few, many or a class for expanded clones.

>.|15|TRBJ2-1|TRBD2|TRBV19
CASSINGLAGNEQFF
TGTGCCAGTAGTATAAATGGACTAGCGGGGAATGAGCAGTTCTTC
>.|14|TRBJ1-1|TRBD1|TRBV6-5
CASSYRDSNTEAFF
TGTGCCAGCAGTTACCGGGACAGCAACACTGAAGCTTTCTTT
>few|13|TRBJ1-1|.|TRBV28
CASKGQQNTEAFF
TGTGCCAGCAAAGGGCAGCAGAACACTGAAGCTTTCTTT
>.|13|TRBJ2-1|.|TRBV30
CAWSTQPYNEQFF
TGTGCCTGGAGCACGCAGCCCTACAATGAGCAGTTCTTC
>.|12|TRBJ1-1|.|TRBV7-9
CASSSVLTEAFF
TGTGCCAGCAGCTCGGTTCTCACTGAAGCTTTCTTT
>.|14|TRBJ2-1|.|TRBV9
CASSASPGAREQFF
TGTGCCAGCAGTGCTAGCCCAGGGGCCCGTGAGCAGTTCTTC
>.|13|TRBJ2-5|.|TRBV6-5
CASSGGFEETQYF
TGTGCCAGCAGTGGAGGGTTTGAAGAGACCCAGTACTTC
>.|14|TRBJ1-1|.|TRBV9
CASSVDLMNTEAFF
TGTGCCAGCAGCGTAGACCTTATGAACACTGAAGCTTTCTTT
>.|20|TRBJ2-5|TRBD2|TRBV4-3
CASSQERLIVAGGVQETQYF
TGCGCCAGCAGCCAAGAAAGGCTCATTGTCGCGGGGGGCGTCCAAGAGACCCAGTACTTC
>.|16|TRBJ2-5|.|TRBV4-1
CASSQAGPLGQETQYF
TGCGCCAGCAGCCAAGCCGGGCCCCTGGGTCAAGAGACCCAGTACTTC
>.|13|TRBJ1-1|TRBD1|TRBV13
CASSLYRGTEAFF
TGTGCCAGCAGTTTATACAGGGGCACTGAAGCTTTCTTT
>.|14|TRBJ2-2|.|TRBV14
CASSYPGATGELFF
TGTGCCAGCAGCTATCCAGGGGCCACCGGGGAGCTGTTTTTT
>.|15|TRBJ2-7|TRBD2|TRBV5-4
CASSTSGGADYEQYF
TGTGCCAGCAGTACTAGCGGGGGGGCCGACTACGAGCAGTACTTC
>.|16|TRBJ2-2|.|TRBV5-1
CASSPPSGKNTGELFF
TGCGCCAGCAGCCCCCCTTCTGGGAAGAACACCGGGGAGCTGTTTTTT
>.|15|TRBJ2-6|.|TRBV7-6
CASTSLLSGANVLTF
TGTGCCAGCACCTCGCTTCTCTCTGGGGCCAACGTCCTGACTTTC
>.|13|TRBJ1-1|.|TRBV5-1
CASSSPGATEAFF
TGCGCCAGCAGCTCCCCGGGGGCCACTGAAGCTTTCTTT
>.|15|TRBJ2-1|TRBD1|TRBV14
CASSPSTGTDNEQFF
TGTGCCAGCAGCCCATCGACGGGGACAGACAATGAGCAGTTCTTC
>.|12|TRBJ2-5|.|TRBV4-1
CASSQDMETQYF
TGCGCCAGCAGCCAAGATATGGAGACCCAGTACTTC
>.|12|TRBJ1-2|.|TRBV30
CAWSVEPVSYTF
TGTGCCTGGAGTGTAGAGCCGGTTTCCTACACCTTC
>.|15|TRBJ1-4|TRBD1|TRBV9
CASRPSDRGDEKLFF
TGTGCCAGCCGACCATCGGACAGGGGCGATGAAAAACTGTTTTTT
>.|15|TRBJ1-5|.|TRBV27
CASGQGPYSNQPQHF
TGTGCCAGCGGGCAGGGGCCTTATAGCAATCAGCCCCAGCATTTT
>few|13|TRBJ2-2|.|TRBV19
CASSISGTGELFF
TGTGCCAGTAGTATATCGGGGACCGGGGAGCTGTTTTTT
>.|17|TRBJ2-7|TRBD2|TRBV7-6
CASSFERTSGSLDEQYF
TGTGCCAGCAGCTTCGAACGGACTAGCGGGAGTCTGGACGAGCAGTACTTC
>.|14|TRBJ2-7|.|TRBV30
CAWSKGQGGGEQYF
TGTGCCTGGAGTAAGGGGCAGGGAGGGGGCGAGCAGTACTTC
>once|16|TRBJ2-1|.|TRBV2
CASSSSGIKGHNEQFF
TGTGCCAGCAGTTCGTCCGGGATTAAGGGACACAATGAGCAGTTCTTC
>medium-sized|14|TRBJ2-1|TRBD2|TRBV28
CASSQREAYNEQFF
TGTGCCAGCAGCCAGCGGGAGGCCTACAATGAGCAGTTCTTC
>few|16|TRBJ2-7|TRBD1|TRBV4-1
CASSQQPGTGSYEQYF
TGCGCCAGCAGCCAACAGCCCGGGACAGGGTCCTACGAGCAGTACTTC
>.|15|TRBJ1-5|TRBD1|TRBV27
CASSPGQGSNQPQHF
TGTGCCAGCAGTCCTGGACAGGGGAGCAATCAGCCCCAGCATTTT
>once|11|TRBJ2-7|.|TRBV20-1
CSVVRGYEQYF
TGCAGTGTAGTAAGGGGTTACGAGCAGTACTTC
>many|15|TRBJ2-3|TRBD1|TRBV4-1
CASSLAGQGADTQYF
TGCGCCAGCAGTCTCGCGGGGCAGGGGGCGGATACGCAGTATTTT
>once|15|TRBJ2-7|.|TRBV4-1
CASSQGPPGTYEQYF
TGCGCCAGCAGCCAAGGTCCGCCAGGCACCTACGAGCAGTACTTC
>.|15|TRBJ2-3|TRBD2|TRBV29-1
CSVKSTSGSTDTQYF
TGCAGCGTAAAAAGTACTAGCGGCAGCACAGATACGCAGTATTTT
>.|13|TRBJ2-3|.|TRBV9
CASSEVVADTQYF
TGTGCCAGCAGCGAAGTGGTTGCAGATACGCAGTATTTT
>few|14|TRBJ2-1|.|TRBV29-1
CSVEPGLSYNEQFF
TGCAGCGTTGAACCCGGCCTCTCCTACAATGAGCAGTTCTTC
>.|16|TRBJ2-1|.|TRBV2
CASSEARPDVEHEQFF
TGTGCCAGCAGTGAAGCGCGGCCGGATGTAGAGCATGAGCAGTTCTTC
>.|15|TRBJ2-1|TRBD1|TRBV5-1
CASSEGQGLNNEQFF
TGCGCCAGCAGCGAGGGACAGGGCCTTAACAATGAGCAGTTCTTC
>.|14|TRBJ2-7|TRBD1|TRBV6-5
CASSPGTGYIEQYF
TGTGCCAGCAGCCCCGGGACAGGCTATATTGAGCAGTACTTC
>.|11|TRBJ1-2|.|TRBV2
CASAFGGSYTF
TGTGCCAGCGCTTTTGGGGGGAGCTACACCTTC
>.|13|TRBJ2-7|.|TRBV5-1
CASSDSLIYEQYF
TGCGCCAGCAGCGACAGCTTGATCTACGAGCAGTACTTC
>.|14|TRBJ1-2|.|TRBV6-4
CASSYADALEGYTF
TGTGCCAGCAGTTACGCGGACGCCTTGGAGGGCTACACCTTC